These 21 T cell receptor beta chains originate from one sample sequenced in a study of T cell responses to AZD1222 COVID-19 vaccine. The method was immunoSEQ multiplex PCR; TCRdb's version includes in-frame clones alone and lacks a portion of them. Of under 150,000 clones listed, 93% are singletons. The sequencing here drew on peripheral blood, taken on day 0 of AZD1222 vaccination. These receptor sequences come from an adult in good health.

The chain carries TRBV5-4 and TRBJ1-6; possibly TRBD1 for D (5 bases). Trimming removed 3 bases from V and 5 bases from J, with 12 bases in between. CDR1 is SGHNT, CDR2 YYREEE, per germline (reference sequence). This CDR3 has 15 amino acids. The CDR3 DNA is TGTGCCAGCAGCTCCCGGGGGATGGATAATTCACCCCTCCACTTT. Protein product: CASSSRGMDNSPLHF.

The V and J genes are TRBV2 and TRBJ1-1, with 7 bases matching TRBD1. The junction had 9 bases not matched to a gene; V was cut back by 10 bases and J by 7 bases. This CDR3 is 12 amino acids long. The germline CDR1 and CDR2 sequences are SNHLY and FYNNEI. CDR3 residues: CAIRGQAVEAFF. Here the CDR3 DNA reads TGTGCCATCCGAGGACAGGCTGTTGAAGCTTTCTTT.

V is TRBV10-3 and J is TRBJ2-3; 9 bases map to TRBD2. Losses at the gene ends were 4 bases for V and 0 bases for J; bases not matched to a gene: 2. Germline V CDR1 and CDR2: ENHRY, SYGVKD. This CDR3 comprises 15 residues. CDR3 coding DNA: TGTGCCATCAGTGCAACTAGCGGGAGCACAGATACGCAGTATTTT. Residues: CAISATSGSTDTQYF.

The chain uses TRBV5-1 and TRBJ2-2, with 11 bases identical to TRBD2. Looked up from germline, CDR1 is SGHRS and CDR2 is YFSETQ. The V gene end was trimmed by 0 bases and the J gene end by 0 bases; junction bases not matched to a gene: 7. This CDR3 has 19 amino acids. Here the CDR3 reads CASSLVALAGGANTGELFF. The CDR3 DNA sequence: TGCGCCAGCAGCTTGGTGGCGCTAGCGGGGGGAGCGAACACCGGGGAGCTGTTTTTT.

The rearrangement joins TRBV18 to TRBJ1-2, with 8 bases matching TRBD1. V was clipped by 3 bases and J by 7 bases; unmatched bases: 4. There are 13 residues in the CDR3. Germline assignment: CDR1 KGHSH and CDR2 LQKENI. CDR3 residues: CASSPEDRVGYTF. The CDR3 bases are TGTGCCAGCTCACCCGAGGACAGGGTTGGCTACACCTTC.

This clone was seen only once. The chain carries TRBV28 and TRBJ1-4; no definite D call. The V gene lost 6 bases and the J gene lost 10 bases, with 21 bases spanning the gap. Germline V gives CDR1 MDHEN, CDR2 SYDVKM. There are 15 residues in the CDR3. For the CDR3, the DNA is TGTGCCAGCAGGACCCCGTTCGGAACCCCGGGAAAACTGTTTTTT. Protein: CASRTPFGTPGKLFF. Variable domain in full (rest from reference TRBV28 and TRBJ1-4): DVKVTQSSRYLVKRTGEKVFLECVQDMDHENMFWYRQDPGLGLRLIYFSYDVKMKEKGDIPEGYSVSREKKERFSLILESASTNQTSMYLCASRTPFGTPGKLFFGSGTQLSVL.

V usage is TRBV28 and J usage is TRBJ1-2; no reliable D call. The germline V and J ends were trimmed by 3 bases and 1 base, with 6 bases remaining between them. CDR1 is MDHEN, CDR2 SYDVKM, per germline. The CDR3 covers 13 residues. Written as DNA, the CDR3 is TGTGCCAGCAGTTTTACCGTTAACTATGGCTACACCTTC. Residues: CASSFTVNYGYTF.

The V and J genes are TRBV29-1 and TRBJ1-2; no clear D. The CDR3 extends over 11 amino acids. Germline loops: CDR1 SQVTM, CDR2 ANQGSEA. V shed 8 bases and J shed 3 bases, with 10 bases lying between them. The CDR3 spells CSSWADYGYTF. The CDR3 DNA follows: TGCAGCTCGTGGGCAGACTATGGCTACACCTTC.

The chain links TRBV28 to TRBJ2-3; D is uncertain. The CDR3 contains 11 residues. Germline CDR1 and CDR2: MDHEN and SYDVKM. V lost 10 bases and J lost 6, with 11 bases in between. CDR3 sequence reads: CATQSYDTQYF. The CDR3 DNA reads TGTGCCACCCAATCGTACGATACGCAGTATTTT. The full variable domain, its missing parts supplied by reference TRBV28 and TRBJ2-3, is DVKVTQSSRYLVKRTGEKVFLECVQDMDHENMFWYRQDPGLGLRLIYFSYDVKMKEKGDIPEGYSVSREKKERFSLILESASTNQTSMYLCATQSYDTQYFGPGTRLTVL.

This rearrangement joins TRBV7-9 to TRBJ2-7; 8 nucleotides line up with TRBD2. The germline V gene encodes CDR1 SEHNR and CDR2 FQNEAQ (reference sequence). The J segment lost 6 bases and the V segment lost 2 bases, leaving 6 bases of the junction unmatched. The length of the CDR3 is 14 residues. CDR3 loop: CASSLLSGSSEQYF. CDR3 DNA: TGTGCCAGCAGCTTACTCAGCGGGAGCTCCGAGCAGTACTTC.

This clone was counted once. This rearrangement joins TRBV28 to TRBJ2-3; possibly TRBD2 for D (6 bases). Germline CDR1 MDHEN, CDR2 SYDVKM. The CDR3 sequence is 16 residues long. Trimming left V 3 bases short and J 1 base short, with 14 bases between. This CDR3 is CASSFAEGQGTDTQYF. CDR3 sequence (DNA): TGTGCCAGCAGTTTTGCGGAGGGCCAGGGCACAGATACGCAGTATTTT.

The chain couples TRBV5-1 to TRBJ1-4; tentatively, D is TRBD1 (6 bases). The CDR3 length is 14 residues. The V end was cut by 4 bases, the J end by 4 bases, with 11 bases between. Per the germline V gene, CDR1 is SGHRS and CDR2 is YFSETQ. The CDR3 region has the DNA TGCGCCAGCAGCCCCGGGACAAATAATGAAAAACTGTTTTTT. Protein product: CASSPGTNNEKLFF. The variable domain in full, with the rest retrieved from reference TRBV5-1 and TRBJ1-4, is KAGVTQTPRYLIKTRGQQVTLSCSPISGHRSVSWYQQTPGQGLQFLFEYFSETQRNKGNFPGRFSGRQFSNSRSEMNVSTLELGDSALYLCASSPGTNNEKLFFGSGTQLSVL.

The chain is built from TRBV6-5 and TRBJ2-1, with TRBD2 matching 7 bases. CDR1 MNHEY and CDR2 SVGAGI come from the germline V gene. This CDR3 is built from 15 residues. Trimming removed 10 bases from V and 1 base from J; junction bases left unmatched: 10. CDR3 DNA: TGTGCCACCGAATGGGGAGGGGATTCCTACAATGAGCAGTTCTTC. Translation gives CATEWGGDSYNEQFF.

This chain connects TRBV5-1 to TRBJ2-7; 11 bases map to TRBD2. The germline V gene has CDR1 SGHRS and CDR2 YFSETQ. The V gene end was trimmed by 0 bases and the J gene end by 3 bases; junction bases not matched to a gene: 5. The CDR3 has 16 amino acids. CDR3 in amino acids: CASSLGLAGNLYEQYF. The CDR3 DNA reads as TGCGCCAGCAGCTTGGGACTAGCGGGAAACCTCTACGAGCAGTACTTC. Filled out from reference TRBV5-1 and TRBJ2-7, the complete variable domain reads KAGVTQTPRYLIKTRGQQVTLSCSPISGHRSVSWYQQTPGQGLQFLFEYFSETQRNKGNFPGRFSGRQFSNSRSEMNVSTLELGDSALYLCASSLGLAGNLYEQYFGPGTRLTVT.

J is TRBJ1-5 and V is TRBV7-2, with 9 bases matching TRBD1. The CDR3 sequence is 15 residues long. Germline V CDR1 and CDR2: SGHTA, FQGNSA. J gave up 5 bases and V 2 bases, and 4 bases lay outside the gene matches. In nucleotides, the CDR3 is TGTGCCAGCAGCTTATCCGGGGACAGGGATCAGCCCCAGCATTTT. It is translated as CASSLSGDRDQPQHF.

V is TRBV11-3 and J is TRBJ2-5; 9 nucleotides agree with TRBD2. The ends lost 2 bases at V and 5 bases at J; junction bases unmatched: 9. The CDR3 sequence is 16 residues long. CDR1 is SGHNT and CDR2 is YENEEA in the germline V gene. The CDR3 is CASSLTGTSSGETQYF. DNA for the CDR3: TGTGCCAGCAGCTTAACTGGGACTAGCTCAGGCGAGACCCAGTACTTC.

The CDR3 DNA sequence: TGTGCCAGCAGCTATGCTGGGGCTTTCTTT. As protein: CASSYAGAFF. The gene calls are TRBV11-2 and TRBJ1-1; unclear D gene. The CDR3 covers 10 residues. Germline CDR1 SGHAT, CDR2 FQNNGV. Trimming pared 4 bases from V and 11 bases from J, leaving 8 bases between.

The sample holds a few counts of this clone. The rearrangement uses TRBV6-5 and TRBJ1-1, with a possible D match to TRBD1 (5 bases). Trimming cost V 6 bases and J 4 bases, with 9 bases left between them. The CDR3 is 12 amino acids. Germline CDR1 is MNHEY and CDR2 is SVGAGI. DNA for the CDR3: TGTGCCAGCAGCTTTGGGGGCACTGAAGCTTTCTTT. Translating it yields CASSFGGTEAFF.

In this sample, this clone turned up once. The rearrangement links TRBV6-5 to TRBJ2-7; TRBD1 is a possible D gene (6 bases). The ends were cut back, 2 bases at V and 5 bases at J, with 7 bases in the middle. Germline CDR1 MNHEY, CDR2 SVGAGI. This CDR3 contains 12 residues. The CDR3 loop is CASSYTGNEQYF. The CDR3 DNA sequence: TGTGCCAGCAGTTACACAGGGAACGAGCAGTACTTC.

The sample holds one count of this clone. The chain employs TRBV6-5 and TRBJ1-2, with 10 bases matching TRBD1. This CDR3 contains 15 residues. Germline V gives CDR1 MNHEY, CDR2 SVGAGI. V dropped 7 bases and J dropped 7; count of bases not matched to a gene: 12. The CDR3 DNA follows: TGTGCCAGCACTGGAGACAGGGGGCTAAGGGGTGGCTACACCTTC. It yields the protein CASTGDRGLRGGYTF.

The chain uses TRBV18 and TRBJ2-5; 7 nucleotides agree with TRBD2. This CDR3 has 14 amino acids. Per the germline V gene, CDR1 is KGHSH and CDR2 is LQKENI. Losses at the gene ends were 6 bases for V and 1 base for J; bases not matched to a gene: 5. The CDR3 region is CASSPIAGQETQYF. The CDR3 nucleotides read TGTGCCAGCTCGCCTATAGCGGGCCAAGAGACCCAGTACTTC. Drawing the rest from reference TRBV18 and TRBJ2-5, the complete variable domain is NAGVMQNPRHLVRRRGQEARLRCSPMKGHSHVYWYRQLPEEGLKFMVYLQKENIIDESGMPKERFSAEFPKEGPSILRIQQVVRGDSAAYFCASSPIAGQETQYFGPGTRLLVL.